The rows below give T cell receptor beta chains drawn from one sample of a study of identical twins. Each CDR3 protein is one row after TCRdb ran MiXCR on the 5' RACE reads. The table records approximately 1.8 million distinct CDR3 sequences, around a third of them present only once. Sequences were obtained from cord blood. The receptors come from a newborn girl in good health. CDR3s include the opening cysteine and the closing phenylalanine or tryptophan. D genes are given only for firm matches. Clone size appears in some rows only: once, few, many, or a class for an expanded clone.

abundance | d_gene | j_gene | v_gene | CDR3aa | CDR3nt
few | TRBD2 | TRBJ2-7 | TRBV6-5 | CASSYAGTSNEQYF | TGTGCCAGCAGTTACGCCGGGACTAGCAACGAGCAGTACTTC
few | TRBD2 | TRBJ2-1 | TRBV5-4 | CASSGTSGDRVEQFF | TGTGCCAGCAGTGGGACTAGCGGGGACCGGGTAGAGCAGTTCTTC
many | . | TRBJ2-1 | TRBV2 | CASRLQGTSYNEQFF | TGTGCCAGCAGGTTACAGGGAACTTCCTACAATGAGCAGTTCTTC
few | TRBD2 | TRBJ2-2 | TRBV10-3 | CAISDLAANTGELFF | TGTGCCATCAGTGACCTAGCGGCAAACACCGGGGAGCTGTTTTTT
. | . | TRBJ2-3 | TRBV27 | CASSGGGNTDTQYF | TGTGCCAGCAGTGGAGGGGGAAACACAGATACGCAGTATTTT
. | . | TRBJ2-3 | TRBV20-1 | CSARPPRGTSTDTQYF | TGCAGTGCTAGACCCCCGCGCGGGACTAGCACAGATACGCAGTATTTT
. | TRBD1 | TRBJ1-5 | TRBV20-1 | CSAWDSFSQPQHF | TGCAGTGCTTGGGACAGTTTTAGTCAGCCCCAGCATTTT
many | . | TRBJ1-2 | TRBV25-1 | CASSANYGYTF | TGTGCCAGCAGCGCTAACTATGGCTACACCTTC
few | TRBD2 | TRBJ2-7 | TRBV20-1 | CSARVGLAGYEQYF | TGCAGTGCTAGAGTCGGACTAGCCGGTTACGAGCAGTACTTC
few | . | TRBJ1-1 | TRBV20-1 | CSAPPVGTEAFF | TGCAGTGCCCCACCCGTCGGCACTGAAGCTTTCTTT
. | TRBD1 | TRBJ1-1 | TRBV6-5 | CASSYGTGEYRNTEAFF | TGTGCCAGCAGTTATGGGACAGGGGAGTATAGGAACACTGAAGCTTTCTTT
. | . | TRBJ1-5 | TRBV20-1 | CSARDLGTVSNQPQHF | TGCAGTGCTAGAGACTTGGGGACGGTTAGCAATCAGCCCCAGCATTTT
. | . | TRBJ2-5 | TRBV5-6 | CASSTDYYNEQYF | TGTGCCAGCAGCACCGACTACTACAATGAGCAGTACTTC
many | . | TRBJ2-1 | TRBV29-1 | CSVLVNNEQFF | TGCAGCGTACTAGTAAACAATGAGCAGTTCTTC
. | . | TRBJ2-1 | TRBV28 | CASSLSGQNEQFF | TGTGCCAGCAGCCTATCCGGACAGAATGAGCAGTTCTTC
few | TRBD2 | TRBJ2-7 | TRBV7-2 | CASKRTSGSYEQYF | TGTGCCAGCAAACGGACTAGCGGGAGTTACGAGCAGTACTTC
. | . | TRBJ2-1 | TRBV4-1 | CASSLSGTRVNNEQFF | TGCGCCAGCAGCCTATCCGGGACAAGGGTAAACAATGAGCAGTTCTTC
few | . | TRBJ1-1 | TRBV5-1 | CASSLESTATEAFF | TGCGCCAGCAGCTTGGAGTCGACAGCTACTGAAGCTTTCTTT
. | TRBD2 | TRBJ2-7 | TRBV7-2 | CASSPELAGGYNEQYF | TGTGCCAGCAGCCCGGAACTAGCGGGGGGATACAATGAGCAGTACTTC
many | . | TRBJ2-2 | TRBV2 | CASGPNTGELFF | TGTGCCAGCGGGCCAAACACCGGGGAGCTGTTTTTT
. | TRBD1 | TRBJ2-7 | TRBV4-1 | CASSQDPGQGMKQYF | TGCGCCAGCAGCCAAGACCCGGGACAGGGTATGAAGCAGTACTTC
few | . | TRBJ1-1 | TRBV25-1 | CASSESVGAEAFF | TGTGCCAGCAGTGAATCGGTGGGCGCTGAAGCTTTCTTT
few | . | TRBJ2-5 | TRBV12-3/TRBV12-4 | CASSLGSAMYF | TGTGCCAGCAGTTTAGGGTCTGCGATGTACTTC
many | . | TRBJ1-4 | TRBV21-1 | CASSKDLRVEKLFF | TGTGCCAGCAGCAAAGATCTCAGGGTGGAAAAACTGTTTTTT
few | . | TRBJ2-6 | TRBV7-8 | CASSPPGHSGANVLTF | TGTGCCAGCAGCCCACCAGGGCACTCTGGGGCCAACGTCCTGACTTTC
many | . | TRBJ2-4 | TRBV4-1 | CASSQGRGAKNIQYF | TGCGCCAGCAGCCAAGGGAGGGGGGCCAAAAACATTCAGTACTTC
. | TRBD2 | TRBJ2-3 | TRBV7-2 | CASSLIAGAADTQYF | TGTGCCAGCAGCTTAATAGCGGGAGCGGCAGATACGCAGTATTTT
few | . | TRBJ2-1 | TRBV20-1 | CSAASNVAAYNEQFF | TGCAGTGCTGCATCAAATGTTGCCGCCTACAATGAGCAGTTCTTC
few | . | TRBJ1-4 | TRBV6-1 | CASRWYGSTNEKLFF | TGTGCCAGCAGGTGGTACGGCTCAACTAATGAAAAACTGTTTTTT
few | . | TRBJ2-1 | TRBV7-9 | CASSLTRGALYNEQFF | TGTGCCAGCAGCCTAACTCGGGGGGCCTTATACAATGAGCAGTTCTTC
. | . | TRBJ2-7 | TRBV28 | CASSLILAGPYEQYF | TGTGCCAGCAGTTTAATCCTAGCCGGACCCTACGAGCAGTACTTC
few | . | TRBJ2-7 | TRBV12-3/TRBV12-4 | CASSFVGGLYEQYF | TGTGCCAGCAGTTTTGTGGGAGGCCTCTACGAGCAGTACTTC
. | TRBD1 | TRBJ1-2 | TRBV5-6 | CASSSAGTGGNYGYTF | TGTGCCAGCAGCTCGGCCGGGACAGGGGGCAACTATGGCTACACCTTC
many | TRBD1 | TRBJ2-3 | TRBV27 | CASSLGTGTDTQYF | TGTGCCAGCAGTTTGGGGACAGGGACAGATACGCAGTATTTT
. | TRBD2 | TRBJ2-7 | TRBV6-6 | CASSWGLAGALDYEQYF | TGTGCCAGCAGTTGGGGACTAGCGGGAGCCTTAGACTACGAGCAGTACTTC
. | . | TRBJ1-2 | TRBV5-1 | CASSLARSEGAYGYTF | TGCGCCAGCAGCTTGGCCCGGTCTGAGGGCGCTTATGGCTACACCTTC
. | . | TRBJ1-2 | TRBV2 | CASSIQGSGGYTF | TGTGCCAGCAGTATACAGGGTTCGGGTGGCTACACCTTC
. | . | TRBJ2-7 | TRBV20-1 | CSAPGLLFLNEQYF | TGCAGTGCCCCGGGACTCCTCTTCCTCAATGAGCAGTACTTC
few | . | TRBJ2-7 | TRBV10-3 | CAISDPGRDEQYF | TGTGCCATCAGTGACCCAGGTCGCGACGAGCAGTACTTC
few | . | TRBJ2-6 | TRBV11-2 | CASSFHPTGANVLTF | TGTGCCAGCAGCTTTCACCCAACTGGGGCCAACGTCCTGACTTTC